The clone carrying this T cell receptor (beta chain) was observed many times. Its antigen remains unidentified. The entry originates in a study of type 1 regulatory T cells. At the level of the study: T-allo10 is a Tr1-enriched, alloantigen-specific CD4 T cell product made in vitro.

TCRdb called the reads again in MiXCR, with one record for every CDR3 protein. The sample holds 35,000 to 50,000 distinct CDR3 sequences, 9% to 15% seen once. Germline loops: CDR1 MNHEY, CDR2 SVGAGI. With 2 bases clipped from V and 5 bases from J, the junction kept 13 bases outside the gene matches. CDR3 length: 17 residues. Notes on the study in general: Compared with non-Tr1 cells, Tr1 cells showed a narrower TCR repertoire.

Sequenced input: cultured non-Tr1 T cells, either the whole culture or a sorted T cell fraction (not recorded which). V usage is TRBV6-5 and J usage is TRBJ2-5; 8 bases fit TRBD2. The source is a human donor in good health. CDR3 amino acids: CASSYRTFGTRLETQYF. CDR3 bases: TGTGCCAGCAGTTACCGGACTTTTGGGACTAGACTGGAGACCCAGTACTTC.